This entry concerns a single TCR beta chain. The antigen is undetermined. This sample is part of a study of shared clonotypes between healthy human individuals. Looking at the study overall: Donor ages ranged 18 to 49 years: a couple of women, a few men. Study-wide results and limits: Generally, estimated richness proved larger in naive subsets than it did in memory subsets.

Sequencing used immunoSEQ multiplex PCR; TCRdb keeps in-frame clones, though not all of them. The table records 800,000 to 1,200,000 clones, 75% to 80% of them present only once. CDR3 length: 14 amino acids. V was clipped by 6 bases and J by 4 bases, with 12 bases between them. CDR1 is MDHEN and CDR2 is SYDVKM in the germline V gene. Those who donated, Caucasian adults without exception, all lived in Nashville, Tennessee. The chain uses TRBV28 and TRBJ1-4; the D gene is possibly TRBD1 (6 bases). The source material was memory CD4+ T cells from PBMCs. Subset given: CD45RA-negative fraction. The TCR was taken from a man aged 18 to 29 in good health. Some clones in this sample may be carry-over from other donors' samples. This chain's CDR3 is CASSRGGGNEKLFF. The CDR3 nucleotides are TGTGCCAGCAGCCGAGGGGGGGGTAATGAAAAACTGTTTTTT.